Listed here are 28 T cell receptor beta chains from one sample, sequenced in a study of T cells in Graves' hyperthyroidism and ophthalmopathy (dated by TCRdb to between 2019 and 2020). Libraries were prepared through multiplex PCR. Sequencing took place on an Illumina HiSeq 2000. The TCR beta CDR3 regions were amplified from the RNA transcripts. The TCR CDR3 was subjected to a first round of RT-PCR using the HTBI primer set and the Qiagen OneStep RT-PCR kit. TCRdb handled the public reads itself, with Q25 trimming in fastp and clone calling in MiXCR, and kept productive beta chains. Rows with a matching CDR3 protein are joined into one entry that keeps the most common DNA and genes. This sample is represented by approximately 410,000 distinct CDR3 sequences; approximately 15% of them were singletons. The top ten clonotypes cover roughly 4.8% of the sample. The sequencing input was blood. The receptors shown here come from a woman aged 18 to 35 with Graves' hyperthyroidism.

The V gene is TRBV29-1, the J gene TRBJ1-3; no clear D gene. Germline V lookup: CDR1 SQVTM, CDR2 ANQGSEA. CDR3 length: 11 amino acids. The V end lost 4 bases, the J end lost 3 bases, and 4 bases lay between the germline ends. Written as DNA, the CDR3 is TGCAGCGTTGGCAGTGGAAACACCATATATTTT. It translates to CSVGSGNTIYF.

This clonotype was picked up a small number of times. The final CDR3 position lacks the conserved phenylalanine or tryptophan, pointing to a likely read error. This chain joins TRBV2 and TRBJ2-6, with 7 bases lining up with TRBD1. The ends lost 3 bases at V and 2 bases at J; junction bases unmatched: 1. CDR1 is SNHLY and CDR2 is FYNNEI in the germline V gene. The CDR3 spans 15 residues. CDR3 loop: CASSEQGAGANVLTL. The DNA for the CDR3 is TGTGCCAGCAGTGAGCAGGGGGCTGGGGCCAACGTCCTGACTCTC.

Many counts were recorded for this clonotype. V and J are TRBV15 and TRBJ1-5; 7 nucleotides match TRBD1. With V trimmed by 0 bases and J by 6 bases, 5 bases remained unmatched. There are 15 residues in the CDR3. Germline assignment: CDR1 LNHNV and CDR2 YYDKDF (reference sequence). Written as DNA, the CDR3 is TGTGCCACCAGCAGAGATAACAGGGGTTTTCAGCCCCAGCATTTT. Translated: CATSRDNRGFQPQHF. The full variable domain, in which reference TRBV15 and TRBJ1-5 provide the parts outside the CDR3, is DAMVIQNPRYQVTQFGKPVTLSCSQTLNHNVMYWYQQKSSQAPKLLFHYYDKDFNNEADTPDNFQSRRPNTSFCFLDIRSPGLGDTAMYLCATSRDNRGFQPQHFGDGTRLSIL.

In this sample, this clonotype turned up many times. CDR3 amino acids: CASSFSGSPYEQYF. CDR3 DNA sequence: TGTGCCAGCAGCTTTAGCGGGAGTCCCTACGAGCAGTACTTC. The chain has TRBV5-8 and TRBJ2-7; 9 bases align to TRBD2. Germline CDR1 SGHTS, CDR2 YDEGEE. The V gene end was trimmed by 2 bases and the J gene end by 2 bases; junction bases not matched to a gene: 2. The CDR3 is made up of 14 amino acids.

This clonotype was counted at least ten times. The chain joins TRBV11-2 to TRBJ1-1, with TRBD1 matching 8 bases. The junction had 8 bases not matched to a gene; V was cut back by 5 bases and J by 3 bases. The CDR3 spans 15 residues. The V gene's germline CDR1 is SGHAT and CDR2 FQNNGV. CDR3 sequence reads: CASSRRQGWDTEAFF. In DNA, the CDR3 is TGTGCCAGCAGCCGGCGACAGGGGTGGGACACTGAAGCTTTCTTT.

The sample holds a few counts of this clonotype. V gene TRBV20-1 combines with J gene TRBJ2-1, with 7 bases matching TRBD2. V shed 6 bases and J 3 bases; nucleotides not matched to a gene: 11. Germline-derived CDR1 and CDR2 are DFQATT and SNEGSKA (reference sequence). CDR3 length: 15 residues. CDR3 sequence: CSAGGGLDFYNEQFF. The CDR3 region has the DNA TGCAGTGCGGGGGGAGGGCTAGACTTCTACAATGAGCAGTTCTTC.

This clonotype was seen many times. The chain couples TRBV12-3 or TRBV12-4 to TRBJ2-5; TRBD1 matches at 8 bases. Trimming at V came to 4 bases and at J to 6 bases, leaving 7 bases not matched to a gene. This CDR3 has 14 residues. In nucleotides, the CDR3 is TGTGCCAGCAGTTCGGACAGGGAGAGACAGACCCAGTACTTC. Translated: CASSSDRERQTQYF.

The genes are TRBV27 and TRBJ1-2; weak D call: TRBD1 (5 bases). The CDR3 spans 15 residues. Germline V CDR1 and CDR2: MNHEY, SMNVEV (reference sequence). Trimming pared 6 bases from V and 1 base from J, leaving 15 bases between. The CDR3 loop reads CASSPGGGVNYGYTF. CDR3 nucleotides: TGTGCCAGCAGCCCAGGCGGGGGAGTTAACTATGGCTACACCTTC.

The chain is built from TRBV12-3 or TRBV12-4 and TRBJ1-1; perhaps TRBD1 as D (6 bases). The V gene lost 5 bases and the J gene lost 7 bases, with 14 bases spanning the gap. The CDR3 spans 13 residues. CDR3 amino acids: CASSPRRGHEAFF. The CDR3 DNA follows: TGTGCCAGCAGTCCCCGTCGGGGGCATGAAGCTTTCTTT.

This rearrangement joins TRBV6-9 to TRBJ1-2, with D perhaps matching TRBD1 (5 bases). With 4 bases removed from V and 4 bases from J, the gap between germline ends came to 10 bases. The CDR3 contains 13 residues. CDR1 is MNHGY, CDR2 SVAAGI, per germline. The CDR3, as DNA: TGTGCCAGCAGTTCCGGGACGGTCTATGGCTACACCTTC. It specifies CASSSGTVYGYTF.

This clonotype was found many times. V and J are TRBV11-2 and TRBJ2-3; TRBD2 aligns across 7 bases. J was trimmed by 2 bases and V by 1 base; bases with no gene match: 6. The CDR3 runs to 16 residues. From germline, CDR1 is SGHAT and CDR2 FQNNGV. The CDR3 reads CASSLGTRANTDTQYF. The CDR3 region has the DNA TGTGCCAGCAGCTTAGGGACTAGAGCCAACACAGATACGCAGTATTTT. Filled out from reference TRBV11-2 and TRBJ2-3, the complete variable domain reads EAGVAQSPRYKIIEKRQSVAFWCNPISGHATLYWYQQILGQGPKLLIQFQNNGVVDDSQLPKDRFSAERLKGVDSTLKIQPAKLEDSAVYLCASSLGTRANTDTQYFGPGTRLTVL.

This clonotype has a count of ten or more. The chain links TRBV13 to TRBJ1-1; no firm D call. V gave up 5 bases and J gave up 5 bases, with 9 bases separating them. Germline lookup yields CDR1 PRHDT and CDR2 FYEKMQ (reference sequence). The CDR3 has 12 amino acids. The CDR3 nucleotides are TGTGCCAGCAGCCGCAGCCGGACTGAAGCTTTCTTT. It codes for CASSRSRTEAFF.

The CDR3 protein is CASSLVLGSGANVLTF. In DNA form, the CDR3 reads TGCGCCAGCAGCTTGGTTCTAGGGAGCGGGGCCAACGTCCTGACTTTC. The chain has TRBV5-1 and TRBJ2-6, with D perhaps matching TRBD2 (5 bases). The V and J ends lost 0 bases and 4 bases respectively, with 11 bases between them. This CDR3 has 16 amino acids. In germline, CDR1 is SGHRS, CDR2 YFSETQ.

CDR3 in amino acids: CASSPVEGRLDEQFF. The CDR3 DNA is TGTGCCAGCAGCCCGGTAGAAGGCAGGCTAGATGAGCAGTTCTTC. This rearrangement joins TRBV6-1 to TRBJ2-1; unclear D gene. The germline gives CDR1 MNHNS, CDR2 SASEGT. Trimming pared 6 bases from V and 8 bases from J, leaving 20 bases between. The CDR3 contains 15 residues.

This chain uses TRBV7-2 with TRBJ2-1; D remains unclear. CDR1 and CDR2 from the germline V gene are SGHTA and FQGNSA. There are 14 residues in the CDR3. V lost 5 bases to trimming and J lost 0 bases, with 8 bases between them. The chain's CDR3 is CASSQLGSYNEQFF. CDR3 DNA: TGTGCCAGCAGCCAACTGGGCTCCTACAATGAGCAGTTCTTC.

This clonotype was seen a handful of times. V is TRBV30 and J is TRBJ1-1; D gene uncertain. V gave up 0 bases and J gave up 1 base, with 6 bases separating them. The CDR3 has 13 residues. The germline V gene has CDR1 GTSNPN and CDR2 SVGIG (reference sequence). The CDR3 nucleotides read TGTGCCTGGAGTGTATCGAAGAACACTGAAGCTTTCTTT. Translating gives CAWSVSKNTEAFF. Supplemented by reference TRBV30 and TRBJ1-1, the full variable domain reads SQTIHQWPATLVQPVGSPLSLECTVEGTSNPNLYWYRQAAGRGLQLLFYSVGIGQISSEVPQNLSASRPQDRQFILSSKKLLLSDSGFYLCAWSVSKNTEAFFGQGTRLTVV.

This clonotype was observed many times. V gene TRBV20-1 combines with J gene TRBJ2-7; possibly TRBD1 for D (6 bases). The CDR3 spans 14 residues. The germline CDR1 and CDR2 sequences are DFQATT and SNEGSKA (reference sequence). V was cut by 5 bases and J by 3 bases, with 17 bases left in between. The CDR3 region is CSAGGQGLNYEQYF. The CDR3 region has the DNA TGCAGTGCTGGAGGCCAGGGGTTGAACTACGAGCAGTACTTC.

This clonotype was found many times. The V call is TRBV24-1, the J call TRBJ2-5; D is ambiguous. CDR3 size: 11 residues. Trimming took 10 bases from V and 0 from J, leaving 5 bases between them. The germline V gene encodes CDR1 KGHDR and CDR2 SFDVKD. The CDR3 sequence is CATGHQETQYF. The CDR3, as DNA: TGTGCCACGGGCCACCAAGAGACCCAGTACTTC.

The rearrangement uses TRBV7-3 and TRBJ2-1; D remains ambiguous. V was trimmed by 3 bases and J by 7 bases, leaving 10 bases between them. The length of the CDR3 is 13 residues. Germline values: CDR1 SGHTA, CDR2 FQGTGA. As DNA, the CDR3 is TGTGCCAGCAGCTTTAGGAAAGGGAATGAGCAGTTCTTC. Amino acid sequence: CASSFRKGNEQFF.

This clonotype showed up many times. This chain links TRBV27 with TRBJ2-2, with D perhaps TRBD1 (5 bases). V was pared by 3 bases and J by 0 bases, with 8 bases between. This CDR3 contains 15 residues. CDR1 is MNHEY, CDR2 SMNVEV, per germline (reference sequence). For the CDR3, the DNA is TGTGCCAGCAGTTTTTCAGGGTCGAACACCGGGGAGCTGTTTTTT. Translation: CASSFSGSNTGELFF.

Ten or more counts support this clonotype. The J gene is TRBJ2-2, the V gene TRBV2, with unresolved D. Trimming removed 1 base from V and 6 bases from J, with 6 bases in between. Germline CDR1 reads SNHLY; CDR2 reads FYNNEI. The CDR3 sequence is 13 residues long. The CDR3 loop is CASSEEMAGELFF. CDR3 nucleotide sequence: TGTGCCAGCAGTGAAGAAATGGCCGGGGAGCTGTTTTTT.

This clonotype showed up many times. The chain joins TRBV2 to TRBJ1-6; weak D call: TRBD1 (5 bases). V was shortened by 4 bases and J by 7 bases, with 14 bases between the two germline ends. This CDR3 has 15 amino acids. Germline V gene data show CDR1 as SNHLY and CDR2 as FYNNEI. This CDR3 reads CASSGGETSNSPLHF. The CDR3, as DNA: TGTGCCAGCAGTGGGGGGGAGACCTCAAATTCACCCCTCCACTTT. Full variable domain (rest looked up from reference TRBV2 and TRBJ1-6): EPEVTQTPSHQVTQMGQEVILRCVPISNHLYFYWYRQILGQKVEFLVSFYNNEISEKSEIFDDQFSVERPDGSNFTLKIRSTKLEDSAMYFCASSGGETSNSPLHFGNGTRLTVT.

V is TRBV5-1 and J is TRBJ2-2; TRBD2 matches at 7 bases. The CDR3 has 14 amino acids. The germline CDR1 and CDR2 sequences are SGHRS and YFSETQ. V gave up 7 bases and J gave up 5 bases; unmatched junction bases: 8. CDR3 nucleotide sequence: TGCGCCAGCCGAAGGGAGGGATGGACCGGGGAGCTGTTTTTT. Translation gives CASRREGWTGELFF.

The table lists this clonotype with many counts. This sequence joins TRBV30 and TRBJ2-1; the match to TRBD1 covers 9 bases. Germline V lookup: CDR1 GTSNPN, CDR2 SVGIG (reference sequence). V gave up 1 base and J gave up 5 bases; unmatched junction bases: 9. CDR3 length equals 16 residues. The CDR3 region is CAWSAYLGTGNNEQFF. The CDR3 coding sequence is TGTGCCTGGAGTGCGTACTTGGGGACAGGGAACAATGAGCAGTTCTTC.

V usage is TRBV11-2 and J usage is TRBJ2-1, with D perhaps TRBD1 (6 bases). CDR3 length: 16 residues. V lost 2 bases to trimming and J lost 4 bases, with 15 bases between them. Germline CDR1 is SGHAT and CDR2 is FQNNGV. CDR3 protein: CASSLTGSDSYNEQFF. The CDR3 DNA sequence: TGTGCCAGCAGCTTAACGGGGTCGGACAGTTACAATGAGCAGTTCTTC. Full variable domain (rest looked up from reference TRBV11-2 and TRBJ2-1): EAGVAQSPRYKIIEKRQSVAFWCNPISGHATLYWYQQILGQGPKLLIQFQNNGVVDDSQLPKDRFSAERLKGVDSTLKIQPAKLEDSAVYLCASSLTGSDSYNEQFFGPGTRLTVL.

The CDR3 is CASSEGFTGGFYGYTF. The CDR3 DNA reads as TGCGCCAGCAGTGAGGGCTTTACAGGGGGCTTCTATGGCTACACCTTC. The chain combines TRBV10-2 with TRBJ1-2; 9 bases match TRBD1. CDR1 and CDR2 from the germline V gene are WSHSY and SAAADI. Trimming took 2 bases from V and 4 from J; bases not matched to a gene: 8. The CDR3 has 16 amino acids.

The V and J genes are TRBV5-6 and TRBJ1-2; D may be TRBD1 (6 bases). CDR1 SGHDT and CDR2 YYEEEE come from the germline V gene. Trimming stripped 0 bases from V and 7 bases from J, with 16 bases between. This CDR3 is built from 15 residues. CDR3 protein: CASSLASGASSGYTF. In DNA, the CDR3 is TGTGCCAGCAGCTTGGCGTCAGGGGCGTCCTCTGGCTACACCTTC.

This clonotype has ten or more counts. This sequence joins TRBV5-1 and TRBJ2-1, with a possible D match to TRBD2 (6 bases). The V end was cut by 1 base, the J end by 3 bases, with 11 bases between. Germline lookup yields CDR1 SGHRS and CDR2 YFSETQ. The CDR3 is 15 amino acids. The CDR3 sequence: CASSLTGSVYNEQFF. Written as DNA, the CDR3 is TGCGCCAGCAGCTTGACCGGGAGCGTCTACAATGAGCAGTTCTTC.